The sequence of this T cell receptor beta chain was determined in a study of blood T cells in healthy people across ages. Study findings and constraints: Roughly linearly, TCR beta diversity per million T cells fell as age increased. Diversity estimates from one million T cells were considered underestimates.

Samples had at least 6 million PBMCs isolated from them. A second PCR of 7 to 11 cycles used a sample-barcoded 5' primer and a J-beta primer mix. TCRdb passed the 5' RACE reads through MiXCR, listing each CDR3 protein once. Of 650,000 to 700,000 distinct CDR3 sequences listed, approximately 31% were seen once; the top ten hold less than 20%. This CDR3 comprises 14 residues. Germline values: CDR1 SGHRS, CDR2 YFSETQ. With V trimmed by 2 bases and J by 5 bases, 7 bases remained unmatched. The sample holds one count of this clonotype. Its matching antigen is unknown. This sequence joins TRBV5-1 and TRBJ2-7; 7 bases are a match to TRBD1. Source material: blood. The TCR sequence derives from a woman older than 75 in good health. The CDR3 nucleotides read TGCGCCAGCAGCTTCCGGGACAGTAACCACGAGCAGTACTTC. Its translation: CASSFRDSNHEQYF.